The 5 T cell receptor beta chains below come from one sample, sequenced in a study of blood T cell repertoires in COVID-19. Here immunoSEQ multiplex PCR was the method, and the copy in TCRdb shows in-frame clones only, minus some. Of some 170,000 clones listed, roughly 87% are singletons. Sequenced: PBMCs or T cells enriched from blood (not recorded which). These receptors were obtained from a human donor with acute COVID-19. The donor label of this sample is uncertain.

The rearrangement links TRBV7-9 to TRBJ1-1; D gene ambiguous. Germline V gene data show CDR1 as SEHNR and CDR2 as FQNEAQ (reference sequence). The CDR3 loop spans 16 amino acids. V was pared by 4 bases and J by 1 base, with 16 bases between. The CDR3 loop is CASSSKDPRGNTEAFF. In nucleotides, the CDR3 is TGTGCCAGCAGCTCGAAAGATCCCCGGGGGAACACTGAAGCTTTCTTT.

In this sample, this clone turned up once. J is TRBJ2-1 and V is TRBV4-2; 10 bases are shared with TRBD2. The germline gives CDR1 LGHNA, CDR2 YNFKEQ. V lost 3 bases to trimming and J lost 4 bases; unmatched junction nucleotides: 6. This CDR3 is built from 16 residues. The chain's CDR3 is CASSHDLAGAYNEQFF. Here the CDR3 DNA reads TGTGCCAGCAGCCATGATCTAGCGGGGGCGTACAATGAGCAGTTCTTC.

V usage is TRBV6-5 and J usage is TRBJ1-3; 8 bases line up with TRBD1. The V segment lost 4 bases and the J segment 4 bases; nucleotides outside the gene matches: 6. Germline-derived CDR1 and CDR2 are MNHEY and SVGAGI. The CDR3 has 15 residues. Here the CDR3 reads CASSFRGPGGNTIYF. The CDR3, as DNA: TGTGCCAGCAGTTTCAGGGGGCCGGGCGGAAACACCATATATTTT.

J is TRBJ2-3 and V is TRBV19, with 10 bases identical to TRBD2. The CDR3 runs 14 residues. Germline assignment: CDR1 LNHDA and CDR2 SQIVND (reference sequence). Trimming removed 8 bases from V and 3 bases from J; junction bases left unmatched: 5. CDR3 in amino acids: CASHHSGGTDTQYF. CDR3 bases: TGTGCCAGTCACCATAGCGGGGGGACAGATACGCAGTATTTT.

V and J are TRBV7-9 and TRBJ1-3, with TRBD1 as a possible D gene (6 bases). Per germline, CDR1 SEHNR and CDR2 FQNEAQ (reference sequence). With 3 bases removed from V and 4 bases from J, the gap between germline ends came to 13 bases. This CDR3 has 15 residues. The CDR3 nucleotides are TGTGCCAGCAGCTTTCCCGGACAGCAGGGAAACACCATATATTTT. It specifies CASSFPGQQGNTIYF.